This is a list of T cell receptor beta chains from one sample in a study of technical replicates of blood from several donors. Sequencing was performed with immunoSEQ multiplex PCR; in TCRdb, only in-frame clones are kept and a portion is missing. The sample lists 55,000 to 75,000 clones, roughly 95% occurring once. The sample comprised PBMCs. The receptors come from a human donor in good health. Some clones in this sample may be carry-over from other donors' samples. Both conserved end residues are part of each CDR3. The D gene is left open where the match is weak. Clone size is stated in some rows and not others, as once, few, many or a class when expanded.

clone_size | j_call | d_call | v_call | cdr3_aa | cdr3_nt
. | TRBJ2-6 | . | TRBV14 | CASSRGTGSGANVLTF | TGTGCCAGCAGCCGAGGAACAGGGTCAGGGGCCAACGTCCTGACTTTC
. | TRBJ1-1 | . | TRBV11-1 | CASTHRRWRNTEAFF | TGTGCCAGCACCCACCGTAGATGGAGGAACACTGAAGCTTTCTTT
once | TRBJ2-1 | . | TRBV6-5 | CASAPRAPYNEQFF | TGTGCCAGCGCCCCGAGGGCCCCCTACAATGAGCAGTTCTTC
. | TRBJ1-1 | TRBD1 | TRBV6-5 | CASSYRGPGRTEAFF | TGTGCCAGCAGCTACAGGGGGCCGGGTCGAACTGAAGCTTTCTTT
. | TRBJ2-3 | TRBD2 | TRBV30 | CAWRGRPSGGVTDTQYF | TGTGCCTGGAGAGGACGACCTAGCGGGGGGGTCACAGATACGCAGTATTTT
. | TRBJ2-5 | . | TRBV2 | CASSALTGYQETQYF | TGTGCCAGCAGTGCATTAACAGGGTACCAAGAGACCCAGTACTTC
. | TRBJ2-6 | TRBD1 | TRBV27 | CASSLRGQASTAGANVLTF | TGTGCCAGCAGTTTACGAGGACAGGCTAGTACTGCTGGGGCCAACGTCCTGACTTTC
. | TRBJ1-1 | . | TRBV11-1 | CASSFQKGPMNTEAFF | TGTGCCAGCAGCTTTCAGAAGGGGCCCATGAACACTGAAGCTTTCTTT
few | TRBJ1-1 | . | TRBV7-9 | CASSLMEGRNTEAFF | TGTGCCAGCAGCTTAATGGAGGGGAGAAACACTGAAGCTTTCTTT
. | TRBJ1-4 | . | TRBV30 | CAWKGAVKLFF | TGTGCCTGGAAAGGGGCAGTAAAACTGTTTTTT
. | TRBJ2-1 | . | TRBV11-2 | CASSWRQAEQFF | TGTGCCAGCAGCTGGCGACAAGCCGAGCAGTTCTTC
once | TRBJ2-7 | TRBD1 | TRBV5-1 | CASRTQDRGAYEQYF | TGCGCCAGCAGAACTCAAGACAGGGGGGCCTACGAGCAGTACTTC
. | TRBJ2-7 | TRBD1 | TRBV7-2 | CASSLGQGRNEQYF | TGTGCCAGCAGCCTCGGACAGGGTAGGAACGAGCAGTACTTC